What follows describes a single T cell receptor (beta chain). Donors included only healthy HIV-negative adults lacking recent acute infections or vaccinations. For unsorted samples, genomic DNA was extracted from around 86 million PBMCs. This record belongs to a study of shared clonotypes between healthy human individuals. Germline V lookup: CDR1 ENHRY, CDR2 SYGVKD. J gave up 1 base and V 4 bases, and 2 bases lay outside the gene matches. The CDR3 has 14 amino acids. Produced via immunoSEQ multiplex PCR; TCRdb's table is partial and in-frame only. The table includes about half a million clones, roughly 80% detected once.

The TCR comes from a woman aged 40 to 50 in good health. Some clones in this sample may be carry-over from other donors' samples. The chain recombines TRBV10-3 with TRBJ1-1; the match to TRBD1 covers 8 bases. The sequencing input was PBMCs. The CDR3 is CAISGTGGNTEAFF. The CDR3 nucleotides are TGTGCCATCAGTGGAACAGGGGGGAACACTGAAGCTTTCTTT.